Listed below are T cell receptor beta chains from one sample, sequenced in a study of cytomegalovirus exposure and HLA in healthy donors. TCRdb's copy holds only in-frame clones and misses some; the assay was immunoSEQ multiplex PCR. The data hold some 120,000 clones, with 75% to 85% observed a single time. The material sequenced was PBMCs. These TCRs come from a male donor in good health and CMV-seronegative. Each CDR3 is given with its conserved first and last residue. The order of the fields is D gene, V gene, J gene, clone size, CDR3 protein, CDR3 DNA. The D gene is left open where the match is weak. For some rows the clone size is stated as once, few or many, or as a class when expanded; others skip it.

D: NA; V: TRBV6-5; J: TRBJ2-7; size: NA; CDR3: CASSYSIGIDEQYF; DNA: TGTGCCAGCAGTTACTCCATTGGTATAGACGAGCAGTACTTC
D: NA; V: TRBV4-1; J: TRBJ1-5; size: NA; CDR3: CASSQDQGINQPQHF; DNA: TGCGCCAGCAGCCAAGATCAGGGTATCAATCAGCCCCAGCATTTT
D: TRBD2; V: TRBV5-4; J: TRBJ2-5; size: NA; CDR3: CASSSPSGGKETQYF; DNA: TGTGCCAGCAGCTCTCCCAGCGGGGGGAAAGAGACCCAGTACTTC
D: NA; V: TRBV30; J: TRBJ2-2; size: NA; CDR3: CAWSVPGLDTGELFF; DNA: TGTGCCTGGAGTGTTCCCGGACTCGACACCGGGGAGCTGTTTTTT
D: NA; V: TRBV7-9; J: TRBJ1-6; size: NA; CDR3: CSSSLVLSSPLHF; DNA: TGTTCCAGCAGCTTAGTCCTTAGTTCACCCCTCCACTTT
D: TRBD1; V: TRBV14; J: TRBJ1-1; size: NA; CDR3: CASSRRTGAYTEAFF; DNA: TGTGCCAGCAGCCGTAGGACAGGGGCGTACACTGAAGCTTTCTTT
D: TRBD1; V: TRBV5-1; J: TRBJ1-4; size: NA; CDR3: CASSPVGQANEKLFF; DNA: TGCGCCAGCAGCCCGGTCGGACAGGCAAATGAAAAACTGTTTTTT
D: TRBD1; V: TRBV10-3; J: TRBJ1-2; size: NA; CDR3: CAIPGGMTGDGYTF; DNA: TGTGCCATACCGGGGGGTATGACAGGGGACGGCTACACCTTC
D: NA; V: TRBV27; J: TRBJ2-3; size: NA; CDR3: CASKTAGLRTDTQYF; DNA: TGTGCCAGCAAAACCGCGGGGTTAAGGACAGATACGCAGTATTTT
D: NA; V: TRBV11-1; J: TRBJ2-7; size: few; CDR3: CASSLGRDNFPYEQYF; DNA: TGTGCCAGCAGCCTGGGCCGGGATAACTTTCCGTACGAGCAGTACTTC
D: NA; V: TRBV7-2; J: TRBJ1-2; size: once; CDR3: CASSLEGGAQNYGYTF; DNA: TGTGCCAGCAGCTTGGAGGGGGGGGCGCAGAACTATGGCTACACCTTC
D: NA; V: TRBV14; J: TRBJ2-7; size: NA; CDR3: CASSQDIWGRPQGEQYF; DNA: TGTGCCAGCAGCCAAGATATTTGGGGGAGGCCCCAAGGCGAGCAGTACTTC
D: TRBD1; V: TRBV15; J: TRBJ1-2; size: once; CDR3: CATSREEGAVSGYTF; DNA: TGTGCCACCAGCAGAGAGGAGGGGGCCGTATCTGGCTACACCTTC
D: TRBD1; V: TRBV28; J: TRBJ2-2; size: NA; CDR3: CASSSPLRQGHTGELFF; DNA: TGTGCCAGCAGTTCCCCCTTACGACAGGGTCACACCGGGGAGCTGTTTTTT
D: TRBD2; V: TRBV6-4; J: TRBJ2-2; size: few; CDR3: CASSGDYSTNTGELFF; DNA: TGTGCCAGCAGTGGGGACTACTCAACCAACACCGGGGAGCTGTTTTTT
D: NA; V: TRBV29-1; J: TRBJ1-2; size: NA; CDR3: CSVDGAASGHGYTF; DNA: TGCAGCGTTGATGGGGCAGCGAGTGGCCATGGCTACACCTTC
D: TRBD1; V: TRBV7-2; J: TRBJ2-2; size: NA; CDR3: CASSLGGTGTGTGELFF; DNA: TGTGCCAGCAGCTTAGGGGGGACAGGAACGGGGACCGGGGAGCTGTTTTTT
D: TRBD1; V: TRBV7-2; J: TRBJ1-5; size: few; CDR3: CASSLVWTGLWNQPQHF; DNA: TGTGCCAGCAGCTTAGTTTGGACAGGCCTCTGGAATCAGCCCCAGCATTTT
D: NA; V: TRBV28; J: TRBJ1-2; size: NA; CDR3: CASSPPVGRGGYTF; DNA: TGTGCCAGCAGTCCCCCCGTTGGGAGGGGCGGCTACACCTTC
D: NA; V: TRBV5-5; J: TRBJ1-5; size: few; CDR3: CASSPGQGSNQPQHF; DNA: TGTGCCAGCAGCCCCGGGCAGGGTAGCAATCAGCCCCAGCATTTT
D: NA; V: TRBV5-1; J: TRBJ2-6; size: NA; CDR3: CASSFPGQLSGANVLTF; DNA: TGCGCCAGCAGCTTTCCAGGGCAGCTCTCTGGGGCCAACGTCCTGACTTTC
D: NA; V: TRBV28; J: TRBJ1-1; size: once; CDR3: CASSTPTGKNTEAFF; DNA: TGTGCCAGCAGTACACCGACAGGAAAGAACACTGAAGCTTTCTTT
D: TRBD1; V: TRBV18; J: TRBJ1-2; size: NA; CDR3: CASSPPTGDYGYTF; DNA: TGTGCCAGCTCACCACCTACAGGGGACTATGGCTACACCTTC
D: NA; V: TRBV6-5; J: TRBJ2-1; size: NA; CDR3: CASSPDRTYNEQFF; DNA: TGTGCCAGCAGTCCAGACAGAACCTACAATGAGCAGTTCTTC
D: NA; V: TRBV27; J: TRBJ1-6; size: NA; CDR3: CASNPSGNSPLHF; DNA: TGTGCCAGCAACCCGTCGGGGAATTCACCCCTCCACTTT
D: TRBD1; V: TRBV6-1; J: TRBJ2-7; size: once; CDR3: CASSSVRGREQYF; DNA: TGTGCCAGCTCGTCCGTCAGGGGGCGCGAGCAGTACTTC
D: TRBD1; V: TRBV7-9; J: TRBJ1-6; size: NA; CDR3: CASGGQYNSPLHF; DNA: TGTGCCAGCGGGGGACAGTATAATTCACCCCTCCACTTT
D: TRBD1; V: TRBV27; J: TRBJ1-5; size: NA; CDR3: CASSLDRDDQPQHF; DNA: TGTGCCAGCAGCTTGGACAGGGATGATCAGCCCCAGCATTTT
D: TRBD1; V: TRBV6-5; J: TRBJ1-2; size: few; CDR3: CASSYAGGYGYTF; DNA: TGTGCCAGCAGTTACGCAGGGGGCTATGGCTACACCTTC
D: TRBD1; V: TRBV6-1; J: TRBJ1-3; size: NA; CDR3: CASAQGAGNTIYF; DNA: TGTGCCAGCGCACAGGGGGCGGGAAACACCATATATTTT
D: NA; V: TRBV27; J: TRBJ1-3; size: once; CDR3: CASSKHKTPGGSSGNTIYF; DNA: TGTGCCAGCTCGAAACACAAGACACCTGGAGGGTCCTCTGGAAACACCATATATTTT
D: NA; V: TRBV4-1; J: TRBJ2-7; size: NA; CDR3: CASSPAPSQGRLYEQYF; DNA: TGCGCCAGCAGCCCCGCCCCGAGTCAGGGCAGGCTGTACGAGCAGTACTTC
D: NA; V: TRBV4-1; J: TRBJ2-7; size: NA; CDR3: CASSVTGSSYEQYF; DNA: TGCGCCAGCAGCGTCACCGGGAGTTCCTACGAGCAGTACTTC
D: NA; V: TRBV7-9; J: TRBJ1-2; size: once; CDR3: CASSSGDSDGYTF; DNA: TGTGCCAGCAGCTCGGGAGACAGCGACGGCTACACCTTC
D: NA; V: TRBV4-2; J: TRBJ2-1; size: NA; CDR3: CASSHRDNNEQFF; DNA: TGTGCCAGCAGCCACAGGGATAACAATGAGCAGTTCTTC
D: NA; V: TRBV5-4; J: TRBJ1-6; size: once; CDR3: CASSLGQKVSPLHF; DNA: TGTGCCAGCAGCCTGGGACAAAAAGTGTCACCCCTCCACTTT
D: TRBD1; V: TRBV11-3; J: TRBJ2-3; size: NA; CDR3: CASSLGQGADTQYF; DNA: TGTGCCAGCAGCTTAGGACAGGGCGCAGATACGCAGTATTTT
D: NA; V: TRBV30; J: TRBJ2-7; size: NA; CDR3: CAWSVPGGTLYEQYF; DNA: TGTGCCTGGAGTGTACCTGGAGGTACTCTCTACGAGCAGTACTTC
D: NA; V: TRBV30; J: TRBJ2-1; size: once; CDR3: CAWSGEGAQWQFF; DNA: TGTGCCTGGAGTGGAGAAGGAGCCCAATGGCAGTTCTTC
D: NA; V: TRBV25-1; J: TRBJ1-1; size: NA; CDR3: CASSKQDYNTEAFF; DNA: TGTGCCAGCAGTAAACAGGATTATAACACTGAAGCTTTCTTT
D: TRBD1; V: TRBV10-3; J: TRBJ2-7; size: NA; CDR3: CAIRPAGTGGREQYF; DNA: TGTGCCATCAGGCCAGCCGGGACAGGGGGCCGAGAGCAGTACTTC
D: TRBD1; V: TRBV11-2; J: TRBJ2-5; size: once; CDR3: CASSLLTGYQETQYF; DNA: TGTGCCAGCAGCTTACTGACAGGGTACCAAGAGACCCAGTACTTC
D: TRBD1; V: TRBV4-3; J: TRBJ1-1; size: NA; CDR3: CASSRSTGGADEAFF; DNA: TGCGCCAGCAGCCGATCCACAGGGGGCGCCGATGAAGCTTTCTTT
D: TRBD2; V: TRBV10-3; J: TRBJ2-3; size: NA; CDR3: CAISEVAGVNLTQYF; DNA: TGTGCCATCAGTGAAGTTGCGGGGGTGAACTTAACGCAGTATTTT
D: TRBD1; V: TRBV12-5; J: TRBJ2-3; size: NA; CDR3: CASGLRDRVTDTQYF; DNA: TGTGCTAGTGGTTTACGGGACAGGGTAACAGATACGCAGTATTTT